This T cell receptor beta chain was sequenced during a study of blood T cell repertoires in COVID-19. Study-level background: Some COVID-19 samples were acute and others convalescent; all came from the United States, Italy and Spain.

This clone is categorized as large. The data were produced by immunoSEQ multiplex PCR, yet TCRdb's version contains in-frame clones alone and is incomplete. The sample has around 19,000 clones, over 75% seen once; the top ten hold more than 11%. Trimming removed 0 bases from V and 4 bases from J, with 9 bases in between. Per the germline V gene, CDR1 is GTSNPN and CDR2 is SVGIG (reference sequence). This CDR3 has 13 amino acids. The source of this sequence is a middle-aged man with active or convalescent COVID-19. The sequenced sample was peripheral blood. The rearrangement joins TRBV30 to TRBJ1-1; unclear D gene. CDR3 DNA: TGTGCCTGGAGTGTAGCGGGTGGCACTGAAGCTTTCTTT. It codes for CAWSVAGGTEAFF.